This T cell receptor beta chain was observed in a study of Graves' ophthalmopathy and Graves' hyperthyroidism. Study summary: Peripheral blood sampling preceded any treatment and occurred at initial diagnosis.

Investigators amplified TCR beta CDR3 regions from RNA transcripts. The workflow started with a first-round RT-PCR run with HTBI primers and then moved on to a second-round multiplex PCR. One entry per CDR3 protein, called by TCRdb with MiXCR from the multiplex PCR reads. The sample has about 220,000 distinct CDR3 sequences; roughly 21% are singletons. For donors with ophthalmopathy, the disease showed moderate-to-severe activity, reached CAS ≥3 and NOSPECS ≥4, and had lasted under 3 months. Uncontrolled infections, pregnancy, lactation or other autoimmune diseases led to patient exclusion. At least ten counts were recorded for this clonotype. Germline V gene sequence: CDR1 KGHDR, CDR2 SFDVKD. V lost 8 bases, J lost 3 bases, and 13 bases lay in between. This CDR3 spans 13 amino acids.

The V gene is TRBV24-1, the J gene TRBJ2-7; weak D call: TRBD1 (6 bases). This receptor was taken from a woman between 45 and 65 years old with Graves' ophthalmopathy. The sample taken for sequencing was peripheral blood. The CDR3 DNA is TGTGCCACCAACTCGGGACAAGACTACGAGCAGTACTTC. It is translated as CATNSGQDYEQYF.